Sequencing of this TCR beta chain was carried out in a study of a mutant IDH1 vaccine in newly diagnosed glioma. Stated time point: week 23, last vaccination. Every vaccination contained 300 ug of the mutant IDH1 20-mer peptide and was paired with topical imiquimod. Profiling relied on immunoSEQ multiplex PCR, and the TCRdb table lists in-frame clones only, not all of them. The sample consists of about 72,000 clones, approximately 87% of them appearing once. Concerning this clone itself: Its antigen is as yet unknown.

CDR1 and CDR2 (germline): ENHRY, SYGVKD. There are 11 residues in the CDR3. Trimming stripped 9 bases from V and 7 bases from J, with 10 bases between. The chain is built from TRBV10-3 and TRBJ1-5, with no clear D. The source is a young man with glioma. Sequenced here: PBMCs, sampled from a glioma patient whose treatment included an IDH1 peptide vaccine. The CDR3 nucleotides read TGTGCCATAAAAGCGGGGCAGCCCCAGCATTTT. This codes for CAIKAGQPQHF.